The 31 T cell receptor beta chains given below trace back to one sample, sequenced in a study of PD-1 blockade in classical Hodgkin lymphoma. Following autologous stem cell transplantation, relapse occurred in every patient, and exposure to brentuximab vedotin varied. TCRdb's table, derived via immunoSEQ multiplex PCR, lists solely in-frame clones and lacks some. The sample consists of around 99,000 clones, roughly 81% of them appearing once. The sample consisted of peripheral blood mononuclear cells (PBMCs), taken before the second cycle of nivolumab. The receptors stem from a human donor with classical Hodgkin lymphoma.

A few counts support this clone. The chain has TRBV7-6 and TRBJ2-3; the D call may be TRBD1 or TRBD2 (5 bases each). The V and J ends lost 5 bases and 0 bases respectively, with 15 bases between them. Germline V gene lookup returns CDR1 SGHVS and CDR2 FNYEAQ. CDR3 length: 16 amino acids. The CDR3 region has the DNA TGTGCCAGCAGCCCGGGGACGGTCCTTAGCACAGATACGCAGTATTTT. Protein: CASSPGTVLSTDTQYF.

The chain couples TRBV30 to TRBJ1-2; no reliable D call. The CDR3 extends over 13 amino acids. The germline V gene has CDR1 GTSNPN and CDR2 SVGIG (reference sequence). Trimming removed 7 bases from V and 8 bases from J, with 20 bases in between. CDR3 sequence reads: CASNADGRGGYTF. DNA of the CDR3: TGTGCCTCAAACGCCGACGGGCGAGGGGGCTACACCTTC.

The chain joins TRBV9 to TRBJ2-7, with a weak D call TRBD2 (6 bases). V lost 3 bases to trimming and J lost 0 bases, with 13 bases between them. Germline CDR1 reads SGDLS; CDR2 reads YYNGEE. The CDR3 has 15 amino acids. The CDR3 region is CASSALAESSYEQYF. CDR3 nucleotides: TGTGCCAGCAGCGCATTAGCGGAGAGCTCCTACGAGCAGTACTTC.

The genes are TRBV9 and TRBJ2-5; D gene unclear. CDR3 length: 11 amino acids. Trimming removed 4 bases at V and 4 bases at J, with 5 bases between. CDR1 SGDLS and CDR2 YYNGEE come from the germline V gene. CDR3 coding DNA: TGTGCCAGCAGCTTAGGAGAGACCCAGTACTTC. Translating gives CASSLGETQYF.

This clone was counted a few times. The V call is TRBV11-3, the J call TRBJ2-2, with 8 bases fitting TRBD2. The CDR3 covers 15 residues. Trimming cost V 3 bases and J 3 bases; bases outside gene matches: 3. Germline V gene data show CDR1 as SGHNT and CDR2 as YENEEA. This CDR3 is CASSFLAGHTGELFF. The CDR3 DNA sequence: TGTGCCAGCAGCTTCCTAGCGGGCCACACCGGGGAGCTGTTTTTT.

This clone turned up a few times. The V call is TRBV5-1, the J call TRBJ1-1; D unclear. Trimming removed 1 base from V and 1 base from J, with 11 bases in between. Germline lookup yields CDR1 SGHRS and CDR2 YFSETQ. CDR3 length equals 15 residues. This CDR3 is CASSLTTSENTEAFF. DNA of the CDR3: TGCGCCAGCAGCTTGACCACAAGCGAGAACACTGAAGCTTTCTTT.

The V and J genes are TRBV27 and TRBJ1-1; tentatively, D is TRBD1 (6 bases). Germline CDR1 is MNHEY and CDR2 is SMNVEV (reference sequence). Trimming stripped 0 bases from V and 6 bases from J, with 8 bases between. The CDR3 spans 13 residues. CDR3: CASSLSGHSEAFF. In DNA form, the CDR3 reads TGTGCCAGCAGTTTATCGGGACATTCTGAAGCTTTCTTT.

V usage is TRBV9 and J usage is TRBJ2-7; D is unresolved. V lost 0 bases to trimming and J lost 6 bases, with 13 bases between them. The CDR3 runs 14 residues. Germline CDR1 SGDLS, CDR2 YYNGEE. CDR3 nucleotides: TGTGCCAGCAGCGTAGGTGACTTCTTCCGCGAGCAGTACTTC. Its protein is CASSVGDFFREQYF.

V is TRBV6-1 and J is TRBJ1-5; TRBD1 might be the D (6 bases). Germline V gene lookup returns CDR1 MNHNS and CDR2 SASEGT. V lost 3 bases, J lost 12 bases, and 15 bases lay in between. This CDR3 spans 13 amino acids. In nucleotides, the CDR3 is TGTGCCAGCAGTGACTGGGGGCGCGGTGTCCAGCATTTT. It yields the protein CASSDWGRGVQHF.

The CDR3 coding sequence is TGTGCCAGTAGTCTCACGGAGACAGGGTTTGGCTACACCTTC. Its protein is CASSLTETGFGYTF. The chain has TRBV19 and TRBJ1-2; 7 nucleotides match TRBD1. The CDR3 has 14 residues. Germline lookup yields CDR1 LNHDA and CDR2 SQIVND (reference sequence). Unmatched junction bases numbered 10, after V lost 5 bases and J lost 7 bases.

The genes are TRBV25-1 and TRBJ2-1, with D possibly called TRBD1 or TRBD2 (6 bases each). CDR1 is MGHDK, CDR2 SYGVNS, per germline. Trimming shortened V by 8 bases and J by 15 bases, and 26 bases separated the two germline ends. The CDR3 spans 14 residues. CDR3 loop: CASGGNAPGVRLFF. In nucleotides, the CDR3 is TGTGCCAGCGGGGGGAACGCTCCAGGGGTACGGTTGTTCTTC.

This clone is a singleton in its sample. CDR3 region: CASSPSWASGTDTQYF. Here the CDR3 DNA reads TGTGCCAGTAGTCCCTCGTGGGCTAGCGGAACAGATACGCAGTATTTT. The chain employs TRBV19 and TRBJ2-3; 7 positions agree with TRBD2. Per germline, CDR1 LNHDA and CDR2 SQIVND (reference sequence). Germline trimming cut 5 bases from V and 3 bases from J; bases unmatched to any gene: 11. The CDR3 spans 16 residues.

The chain employs TRBV19 and TRBJ2-4; D is ambiguous. The CDR3 contains 15 residues. V dropped 4 bases and J dropped 0 bases, with 10 bases sitting between them. Per the germline V gene, CDR1 is LNHDA and CDR2 is SQIVND (reference sequence). This CDR3 is CASSSPQIAKNIQYF. The DNA of the CDR3 is TGTGCCAGTAGTAGCCCACAAATAGCCAAAAACATTCAGTACTTC.

This clone was observed once. This sequence joins TRBV11-3 and TRBJ2-7, with D perhaps given as TRBD1 or TRBD2 (5 bases each). Germline V gene sequence: CDR1 SGHNT, CDR2 YENEEA. Trimming stripped 5 bases from V and 7 bases from J, with 24 bases between. This CDR3 has 16 amino acids. CDR3 in DNA: TGTGCCAGCAGCCTCACCGGGACCGACCCTCATTCGGAGCAGTACTTC. It specifies CASSLTGTDPHSEQYF.

This clone has a single count. Written as DNA, the CDR3 is TGTGCCATCAGCCGAGACAGGGCAAACACTGAAGCTTTCTTT. Amino acid sequence: CAISRDRANTEAFF. The chain is built from TRBV10-3 and TRBJ1-1; 7 bases map to TRBD1. The CDR3 loop spans 14 amino acids. The germline CDR1 and CDR2 sequences are ENHRY and SYGVKD. With 6 bases clipped from V and 2 bases from J, the junction kept 6 bases outside the gene matches.

CDR3 sequence: CASTQQSEAFF. CDR3 coding DNA: TGTGCCAGCACCCAGCAATCTGAAGCTTTCTTT. The chain links TRBV25-1 to TRBJ1-1; D unclear. The V end was cut by 7 bases, the J end by 6 bases, with 9 bases between. Germline loops: CDR1 MGHDK, CDR2 SYGVNS. The CDR3 covers 11 residues.

The rearrangement uses TRBV11-1 and TRBJ2-2; D call uncertain. Deletions cut 4 bases from V and 2 bases from J, with 14 bases between. This CDR3 has 16 residues. Germline V lookup: CDR1 SGHAT, CDR2 FQDESV (reference sequence). The CDR3 is CASSSRLVINTGELFF. The CDR3 DNA sequence: TGTGCCAGCAGCTCCAGACTCGTTATTAACACCGGGGAGCTGTTTTTT.

This chain uses TRBV29-1 with TRBJ2-3, with D tentatively TRBD1 (5 bases). This CDR3 has 12 residues. V gave up 6 bases and J gave up 2 bases, with 9 bases separating them. From germline, CDR1 is SQVTM and CDR2 ANQGSEA. The CDR3 DNA sequence: TGCAGCGTACAGGATCACACAGATACGCAGTATTTT. This encodes CSVQDHTDTQYF.

This clone showed up just once. The chain joins TRBV10-3 to TRBJ2-1; 8 bases are shared with TRBD2. Germline-derived CDR1 and CDR2 are ENHRY and SYGVKD. The ends lost 3 bases at V and 9 bases at J; junction bases unmatched: 10. The CDR3 extends over 15 amino acids. The CDR3 is CAISDSKRESGEQFF. The CDR3 coding sequence is TGTGCCATCAGTGATTCCAAGCGGGAGTCGGGTGAGCAGTTCTTC.

The J gene is TRBJ1-3, the V gene TRBV2; no clear D. V was pared by 3 bases and J by 7 bases, with 4 bases between. The CDR3 extends over 11 amino acids. Germline loops: CDR1 SNHLY, CDR2 FYNNEI. CDR3 in amino acids: CASSESNTIYF. Here the CDR3 DNA reads TGTGCCAGCAGTGAGTCCAACACCATATATTTT.

The rearrangement joins TRBV30 to TRBJ2-1; D is possibly TRBD2 (6 bases). CDR1 and CDR2 from the germline V gene are GTSNPN and SVGIG (reference sequence). The V end lost 0 bases, the J end lost 6 bases, and 15 bases lay between the germline ends. This CDR3 has 15 amino acids. The CDR3 sequence is CAWSVGTGRINEQFF. The CDR3 bases are TGTGCCTGGAGTGTGGGGACTGGCCGGATCAATGAGCAGTTCTTC.

The gene calls are TRBV7-2 and TRBJ1-3, with no clear D. Between the trimmed V and J ends, which lost 2 bases and 0 bases, there was a span of 8 bases. The germline V gene encodes CDR1 SGHTA and CDR2 FQGNSA. CDR3 size: 15 residues. CDR3 residues: CASSLSRFSGNTIYF. The DNA of the CDR3 is TGTGCCAGCAGCTTATCCAGGTTCTCTGGAAACACCATATATTTT.

V gene TRBV18 combines with J gene TRBJ2-1; 11 bases match TRBD2. Per germline, CDR1 KGHSH and CDR2 LQKENI. The CDR3 extends over 17 amino acids. The V gene end was trimmed by 1 base and the J gene end by 11 bases; junction bases not matched to a gene: 13. The chain's CDR3 is CASSPLSMLAGGRQQFF. DNA of the CDR3: TGTGCCAGCTCACCACTTAGTATGCTAGCGGGAGGACGGCAGCAGTTCTTC.

This clone was seen only once. The gene calls are TRBV27 and TRBJ1-6, with D uncertain. Trimming pared 4 bases from V and 8 bases from J, leaving 9 bases between. CDR3 length: 13 residues. The germline gives CDR1 MNHEY, CDR2 SMNVEV (reference sequence). CDR3 DNA sequence: TGTGCCAGCAGTTGGACCGCGGATTCACCCCTCCACTTT. Amino acid sequence: CASSWTADSPLHF.

The V gene is TRBV7-2, the J gene TRBJ1-5, with D tentatively TRBD1 (5 bases). V was cut by 5 bases and J by 4 bases, with 12 bases left in between. Germline CDR1 reads SGHTA; CDR2 reads FQGNSA. This CDR3 has 14 amino acids. The CDR3 is CASSRDSVNQPQHF. Here the CDR3 DNA reads TGTGCCAGCAGCAGGGACTCTGTAAATCAGCCCCAGCATTTT.

This clone has a single count. This rearrangement joins TRBV15 to TRBJ1-1; no clear D. CDR1 is LNHNV, CDR2 YYDKDF, per germline (reference sequence). The CDR3 is 14 amino acids. V lost 1 base, J lost 5 bases, and 11 bases lay in between. The CDR3 DNA is TGTGCCACCAGCAGAGGGACCTGGGAGACTGAAGCTTTCTTT. This translates into CATSRGTWETEAFF. Full variable domain (missing parts from reference TRBV15 and TRBJ1-1): DAMVIQNPRYQVTQFGKPVTLSCSQTLNHNVMYWYQQKSSQAPKLLFHYYDKDFNNEADTPDNFQSRRPNTSFCFLDIRSPGLGDTAMYLCATSRGTWETEAFFGQGTRLTVV.

CDR3 nucleotides: TGCAGCGTTGATCTAGCGGGCAGCACTGAAGCTTTCTTT. It yields the protein CSVDLAGSTEAFF. The chain has TRBV29-1 and TRBJ1-1; no firm D call. The CDR3 has 13 residues. V was pared by 3 bases and J by 4 bases, with 12 bases between. Germline loops: CDR1 SQVTM, CDR2 ANQGSEA.

This clone was found once. This chain uses TRBV6-5 with TRBJ1-3, with D possibly being TRBD1 (5 bases). V gave up 6 bases and J gave up 0 bases, with 12 bases separating them. This CDR3 has 15 residues. CDR1 and CDR2 from the germline V gene are MNHEY and SVGAGI. The CDR3 loop is CASRMTEFSGNTIYF. CDR3 in DNA: TGTGCCAGCAGGATGACAGAGTTCTCTGGAAACACCATATATTTT.

V is TRBV29-1 and J is TRBJ2-7; a possible D gene is TRBD1 (6 bases). From germline, CDR1 is SQVTM and CDR2 ANQGSEA. Trimming took off 4 bases at V and 3 bases at J, with 16 bases between the two ends. There are 14 residues in the CDR3. CDR3 protein: CSVAQGQDHYEQYF. The CDR3 nucleotides are TGCAGCGTTGCCCAGGGGCAGGACCACTACGAGCAGTACTTC.

The J gene is TRBJ2-7, the V gene TRBV5-4; D is ambiguous. V was shortened by 4 bases and J by 1 base, with 15 bases between the two germline ends. CDR3 length: 15 amino acids. The germline V gene has CDR1 SGHNT and CDR2 YYREEE (reference sequence). CDR3 DNA: TGTGCCAGCAGCACCGCAGGCGGAGCGTCCTACGAGCAGTACTTC. Amino acid sequence: CASSTAGGASYEQYF.

Only one count was recorded for this clone. The chain couples TRBV19 to TRBJ1-1; unclear D gene. V was pared by 3 bases and J by 5 bases, with 10 bases between. The germline gives CDR1 LNHDA, CDR2 SQIVND (reference sequence). The CDR3 length is 13 residues. Here the CDR3 DNA reads TGTGCCAGTAGTATCGCCCCCCTGACTGAAGCTTTCTTT. Translated: CASSIAPLTEAFF.